The 7 T cell receptor beta chains presented below share a single source sample, sequenced in a study of T cell repertoires in ileal Crohn's disease. The assay was immunoSEQ multiplex PCR, and TCRdb's table has in-frame clones only and misses some. The table records some 16,000 clones, approximately 82% of them present only once. Sequenced sample: ileal tissue. The receptors shown here come from an adult with Crohn's disease.

This clone came up once. In the same sample, other DNA sequences code for this CDR3. The chain couples TRBV6-1 to TRBJ1-5, with D uncertain. The CDR3 spans 16 residues. The germline V gene encodes CDR1 MNHNS and CDR2 SASEGT. V shed 0 bases and J shed 4 bases, with 13 bases lying between them. In DNA form, the CDR3 reads TGTGCCAGCAGTGAAGCGCTTTTGACGAGGAATCAGCCCCAGCATTTT. Translation gives CASSEALLTRNQPQHF.

The chain couples TRBV4-1 to TRBJ2-1; 9 positions agree with TRBD2. This CDR3 has 18 residues. With V trimmed by 0 bases and J by 2 bases, 8 bases remained unmatched. Germline assignment: CDR1 MGHRA and CDR2 YSYEKL. CDR3 in amino acids: CASSQEGASGDAYNEQFF. The CDR3 region has the DNA TGCGCCAGCAGCCAAGAAGGGGCTAGCGGGGACGCCTACAATGAGCAGTTCTTC.

This clone has a handful of counts. CDR3 bases: TGTGCCTGGAGCTCGGACAGGGGATCACCCCTCCACTTT. Protein sequence: CAWSSDRGSPLHF. J is TRBJ1-6 and V is TRBV30; TRBD1 matches 9 bases. This CDR3 comprises 13 residues. CDR1 and CDR2 (germline): GTSNPN, SVGIG (reference sequence). Trimming cost V 3 bases and J 10 bases; bases outside gene matches: 4.

The V and J genes are TRBV27 and TRBJ1-4; 10 positions match TRBD1. From germline, CDR1 is MNHEY and CDR2 SMNVEV (reference sequence). The CDR3 length is 16 residues. J gave up 7 bases and V 6 bases, and 11 bases lay outside the gene matches. CDR3 DNA: TGTGCCAGCAGATACACGGGACAGGGGTCTGGTGAAAAACTGTTTTTT. Translated, it gives CASRYTGQGSGEKLFF.

This rearrangement joins TRBV9 to TRBJ2-1; TRBD1 matches 9 bases. CDR1 and CDR2 (germline): SGDLS, YYNGEE. J lost 3 bases, V lost 4 bases, and 2 bases had no gene match. CDR3 length: 14 amino acids. DNA of the CDR3: TGTGCCAGCAGCAGGGACAGGGTCTACAATGAGCAGTTCTTC. This sequence encodes CASSRDRVYNEQFF.

V gene TRBV7-3 combines with J gene TRBJ2-7, with TRBD2 identical over 9 bases. V dropped 5 bases and J dropped 4; count of bases not matched to a gene: 9. Looked up from germline, CDR1 is SGHTA and CDR2 is FQGTGA. The CDR3 is 15 amino acids. CDR3 in amino acids: CASSEAAGGPYEQYF. CDR3 nucleotide sequence: TGTGCCAGCAGCGAAGCGGCGGGGGGGCCTTACGAGCAGTACTTC.

The rearrangement uses TRBV10-2 and TRBJ1-4, with TRBD1 as a possible D gene (6 bases). The V and J ends lost 5 bases and 4 bases respectively, with 11 bases between them. The CDR3 is 14 residues long. Germline V gene data show CDR1 as WSHSY and CDR2 as SAAADI. This CDR3 is CASSHQGSNEKLFF. CDR3 DNA sequence: TGCGCCAGCAGTCATCAGGGGAGTAATGAAAAACTGTTTTTT.